This T cell receptor beta chain is drawn from a study of T cell repertoires in cytomegalovirus infection. Study information: Public TCR beta signatures provided an indication of both CMV infection and a matching HLA type.

The CDR3 totals 13 residues. With 5 bases removed from V and 8 bases from J, the gap between germline ends came to 15 bases. The germline V gene encodes CDR1 SEHNR and CDR2 FQNEAQ (reference sequence). This clonotype was recorded at least ten times. The antigen is not known. Points from the study as a whole: Dominant in the ex vivo response were TCR beta clonotypes restricted by HLA-C and specific for CMV.

A single record per CDR3 protein comes from TCRdb applying MiXCR to the reads. Found here are a few hundred thousand distinct CDR3 sequences, roughly 13% of them singletons; the top ten hold 8.5% to 10%. V usage is TRBV7-9 and J usage is TRBJ1-2; possibly TRBD1 for D (5 bases). The sequenced sample consisted of PBMCs. The origin of this receptor is a human donor in good health (CMV status not recorded). Some clones in this sample may be carry-over from other donors' samples. The CDR3 region is CASSLTGLWGYTF. The CDR3 DNA reads TGTGCCAGCAGCCTCACAGGACTTTGGGGCTACACCTTC.